The clone carrying this T cell receptor (beta chain) was seen a few times. The CDR3 runs 15 residues. Germline V gives CDR1 MNHEY, CDR2 SVGEGT. V lost 5 bases and J 6 bases, leaving 19 bases between the germline ends. The data were obtained in a study of blood T cell repertoires in COVID-19. In the original workflow: Estimates of nucleated cell counts were drawn from the amplification of reference gene primers. TCRdb's copy holds only in-frame clones and misses some; the assay was immunoSEQ multiplex PCR. V, J and clone size are taken as reported in that table, and D and trimming were inferred from the DNA itself. In the table there are about 96,000 clones, about 78% of which are singletons.

The chain joins TRBV6-2 or TRBV6-3 to TRBJ1-1; D not certain. Material for sequencing was peripheral blood. The receptor was isolated from a man in his fifties or sixties who had recovered from COVID-19. The CDR3 region is CASSPSEVNIAEAFF. The CDR3 DNA follows: TGTGCCAGCAGTCCATCAGAGGTTAATATAGCTGAAGCTTTCTTT.